The 6 T cell receptor beta chains below come from one sample, sequenced in a study of identical twins. MiXCR, run by TCRdb on the 5' RACE reads, gives a single entry per CDR3 protein. Here the sample spans roughly 700,000 distinct CDR3 sequences, approximately 9% being singletons. The same data also went into a second study, on yellow fever vaccine responses in identical twins.

Material for sequencing was PBMCs. Source of these receptors: a young woman in good health.

This clonotype came up a few times. The chain uses TRBV6-1 and TRBJ1-5; possibly TRBD1 for D (5 bases). The CDR3 is made up of 16 amino acids. The V gene lost 6 bases and the J gene lost 3 bases, with 18 bases spanning the gap. Germline V gene lookup returns CDR1 MNHNS and CDR2 SASEGT. In nucleotides, the CDR3 is TGTGCCAGCAGCACAAAAACAGGAGGAGTCAATCAGCCCCAGCATTTT. It is translated as CASSTKTGGVNQPQHF.

About this clonotype itself: A read error may explain this, as a much larger clone is one base away. The CDR3 nucleotides are TGCTGTGCTAGAGCCCTAGCGGGAGGTAGTCTGTACAATGAGCAGTTCTTC. It is translated as CCARALAGGSLYNEQFF. The chain joins TRBV20-1 to TRBJ2-1; 11 bases are a match to TRBD2. Germline CDR1 and CDR2: DFQATT and SNEGSKA (reference sequence). The length of the CDR3 is 17 residues.

This chain connects TRBV3-1 to TRBJ2-7; 10 bases line up with TRBD2. V shed 0 bases, J shed 8 bases, and the junction held 4 bases outside the gene matches. Germline values: CDR1 LGHDT, CDR2 YNNKEL (reference sequence). The CDR3 consists of 14 residues. The CDR3 DNA follows: TGTGCCAGCAGCCAAGAAGCTAGCGGGGGAAAGCAGTACTTC. It codes for CASSQEASGGKQYF.

The chain carries TRBV6-5 and TRBJ2-7, with D unresolved. V gave up 6 bases and J gave up 5 bases, with 8 bases separating them. Germline V gene data show CDR1 as MNHEY and CDR2 as SVGAGI. The CDR3 spans 11 residues. The CDR3 here is CASSNYHEQYF. The CDR3 coding sequence is TGTGCCAGCAGCAATTACCACGAGCAGTACTTC.

This clonotype was observed many times. V and J are TRBV20-1 and TRBJ2-1, with unresolved D. The V end was cut by 0 bases, the J end by 5 bases, with 14 bases between. Germline-derived CDR1 and CDR2 are DFQATT and SNEGSKA (reference sequence). CDR3 length: 15 residues. CDR3 amino acids: CSARDIQLPHNEQFF. Written as DNA, the CDR3 is TGCAGTGCTAGAGATATCCAACTACCTCACAATGAGCAGTTCTTC.

This clonotype was seen more than once but under ten times. The chain employs TRBV3-1 and TRBJ2-2; TRBD1 is a possible D gene (6 bases). This CDR3 is built from 15 residues. Germline CDR1 is LGHDT and CDR2 is YNNKEL (reference sequence). Trimming removed 2 bases from V and 3 bases from J, with 10 bases in between. The CDR3 spells CASSQQDRDTGELFF. The CDR3 coding sequence is TGTGCCAGCAGCCAACAGGACAGAGACACCGGGGAGCTGTTTTTT.